Presented here are 13 T cell receptor beta chains from one specimen sequenced in a study of regulatory T cells in long-lasting Graves disease. Time point noted: persistent/refractory GD, antithyroid drugs over 5 years with positive TRAb. PBMCs provided the RNA from which the TCR library was made. To make TCR beta libraries, researchers used iRepertoire HTBI primers and Arm-PCR of CDR3 regions. One entry per CDR3 protein, called by TCRdb with MiXCR from the multiplex PCR reads. Altogether approximately 470,000 distinct CDR3 sequences are present, under 25% being singletons, with the ten largest covering less than 9%. This specimen was peripheral blood mononuclear cells (PBMCs), taken when the disease was refractory, from a patient treated with antithyroid drugs. Every receptor here comes from a female donor with Graves disease.

This clonotype has ten or more counts. J is TRBJ1-4 and V is TRBV3-1; D gene ambiguous. CDR1 LGHDT and CDR2 YNNKEL come from the germline V gene (reference sequence). V lost 0 bases to trimming and J lost 8 bases, with 16 bases between them. The CDR3 extends over 16 amino acids. DNA of the CDR3: TGTGCCAGCAGCCAAGATCTTTCCCTTATGGGGGAAAAACTGTTTTTT. Encoded protein: CASSQDLSLMGEKLFF.

There are many counts of this clonotype. This chain joins TRBV30 and TRBJ2-5; a weak D match, TRBD2 (6 bases). Germline assignment: CDR1 GTSNPN and CDR2 SVGIG (reference sequence). CDR3 length: 13 residues. Here the CDR3 reads CASSEGGKETQYF. Here the CDR3 DNA reads TGTGCTTCCAGCGAGGGCGGGAAAGAGACCCAGTACTTC.

This clonotype was observed many times. This sequence joins TRBV5-6 and TRBJ1-2; D is uncertain. The CDR3 is made up of 16 amino acids. V lost 1 base, J lost 7 bases, and 20 bases lay in between. In germline, CDR1 is SGHDT, CDR2 YYEEEE. The CDR3 loop reads CASSLKWAEDSAGYTF. DNA for the CDR3: TGTGCCAGCAGCTTGAAGTGGGCGGAAGATTCGGCTGGCTACACCTTC.

This clonotype was seen ten or more times. The chain employs TRBV7-3 and TRBJ2-2, with TRBD1 matching 8 bases. The CDR3 covers 15 residues. Germline V gene sequence: CDR1 SGHTA, CDR2 FQGTGA. V lost 6 bases and J lost 3; bases outside the gene matches: 6. The CDR3 spells CASSRDRTDTGELFF. CDR3 coding DNA: TGTGCCAGCAGTCGGGACAGGACGGACACCGGGGAGCTGTTTTTT.

This clonotype has only a few counts. This sequence joins TRBV7-9 and TRBJ2-2, with a weak D call TRBD2 (5 bases). The CDR3 loop spans 12 amino acids. Germline CDR1 is SEHNR and CDR2 is FQNEAQ (reference sequence). The V and J ends lost 10 bases and 6 bases respectively, with 12 bases between them. The chain's CDR3 is CATPMEAGELFF. CDR3 nucleotide sequence: TGTGCCACCCCCATGGAGGCCGGGGAGCTGTTTTTT.

This clonotype was seen a handful of times. The chain joins TRBV6-1 to TRBJ1-2, with D hard to call. Germline CDR1 and CDR2: MNHNS and SASEGT. V lost 5 bases and J 6 bases, leaving 19 bases between the germline ends. The CDR3 extends over 15 amino acids. The CDR3 coding sequence is TGTGCCAGCAGTCTGTTAGCGGCCTGGAATGATGGCTACACCTTC. Amino acid sequence: CASSLLAAWNDGYTF.

This clonotype was counted many times. The chain is built from TRBV7-8 and TRBJ2-7; 7 bases agree with TRBD1. Germline V CDR1 and CDR2: SGHVS, FQNEAQ. Trimming took 1 base from V and 3 from J; bases not matched to a gene: 6. There are 15 residues in the CDR3. As DNA, the CDR3 is TGTGCCAGCAGCTTAGGAGGGACAGCTCTCTACGAGCAGTACTTC. Amino acids: CASSLGGTALYEQYF.

This clonotype was seen more than once but under ten times. The chain couples TRBV6-5 to TRBJ2-7; 8 bases are a match to TRBD1. This CDR3 is 14 amino acids long. After removal of 2 bases from V and 3 bases from J, the junction contained 3 bases not matched to a gene. CDR1 and CDR2 from the germline V gene are MNHEY and SVGAGI. In DNA form, the CDR3 reads TGTGCCAGCAGTTACGACAGGGGCTACTACGAGCAGTACTTC. This encodes CASSYDRGYYEQYF.

This clonotype showed up just a few times. J is TRBJ1-1 and V is TRBV12-3 or TRBV12-4; the D gene is possibly TRBD1 (5 bases). The CDR3 is 14 amino acids. The V end lost 3 bases, the J end lost 7 bases, and 15 bases lay between the germline ends. This CDR3 reads CASSFRVDVVEAFF. The CDR3 DNA is TGTGCCAGCAGTTTCAGGGTGGACGTAGTTGAAGCTTTCTTT.

This clonotype was seen at least ten times. The V call is TRBV30, the J call TRBJ2-7; 12 bases map to TRBD2. Trimming cost V 5 bases and J 3 bases; bases outside gene matches: 5. The CDR3 totals 14 residues. The V gene's germline CDR1 is GTSNPN and CDR2 SVGIG (reference sequence). The DNA of the CDR3 is TGTGCCTGGCGACTGACTAGCGGGAGCTACGAGCAGTACTTC. This sequence encodes CAWRLTSGSYEQYF.

On this clonotype itself: This may come from a read error, since a much larger clone is one base off. The missing conserved phenylalanine or tryptophan at the end of this CDR3 makes a read error likely. The chain uses TRBV6-1 and TRBJ2-2; TRBD1 is a possible D gene (5 bases). Germline V gives CDR1 MNHNS, CDR2 SASEGT. The length of the CDR3 is 11 residues. The V end lost 10 bases, the J end lost 6 bases, and 9 bases lay between the germline ends. The CDR3 DNA is TGTGCCACTCGACAGCCCGGGGAGCTGTTTCTT. It encodes CATRQPGELFL.

This clonotype was seen only a few times. The chain joins TRBV28 to TRBJ2-1, with 7 bases that match TRBD2. CDR1 is MDHEN, CDR2 SYDVKM, per germline. This CDR3 region has 15 residues. V lost 6 bases, J lost 0 bases, and 5 bases stayed unmatched. The CDR3 sequence: CASSPAGSSYNEQFF. Here the CDR3 DNA reads TGTGCCAGCAGCCCAGCGGGGAGCTCCTACAATGAGCAGTTCTTC.

This clonotype was seen just once. This may be a read error, as it is one base from a much larger clone. The chain carries TRBV10-3 and TRBJ1-1; D is uncertain. CDR1 ENHRY and CDR2 SYGVKD come from the germline V gene. V was pared by 5 bases and J by 0 bases, with 10 bases between. The CDR3 is 14 amino acids. CDR3 sequence (DNA): TGTGCCATCAGTAGCCATATGATGAACACTGAAGCTTTCTTT. Translating gives CAISSHMMNTEAFF.